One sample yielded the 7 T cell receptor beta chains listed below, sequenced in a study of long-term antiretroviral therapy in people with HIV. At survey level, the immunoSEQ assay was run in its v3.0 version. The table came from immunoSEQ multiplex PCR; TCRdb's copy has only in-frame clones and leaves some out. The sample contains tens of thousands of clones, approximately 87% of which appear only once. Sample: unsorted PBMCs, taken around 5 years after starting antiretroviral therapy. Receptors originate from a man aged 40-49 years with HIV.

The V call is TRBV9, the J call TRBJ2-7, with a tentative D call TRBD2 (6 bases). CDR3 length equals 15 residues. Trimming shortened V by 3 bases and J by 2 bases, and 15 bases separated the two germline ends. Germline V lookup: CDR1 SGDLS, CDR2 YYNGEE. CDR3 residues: CASSAAGTLPYEQYF. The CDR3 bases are TGTGCCAGCAGCGCCGCGGGAACCCTCCCCTACGAGCAGTACTTC.

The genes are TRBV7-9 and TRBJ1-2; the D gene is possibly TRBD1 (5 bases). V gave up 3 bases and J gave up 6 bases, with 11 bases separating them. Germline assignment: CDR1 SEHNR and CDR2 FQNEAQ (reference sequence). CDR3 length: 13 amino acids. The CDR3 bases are TGTGCCAGCAGCTTCGGGGGGGGGAATGGCTACACCTTC. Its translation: CASSFGGGNGYTF.

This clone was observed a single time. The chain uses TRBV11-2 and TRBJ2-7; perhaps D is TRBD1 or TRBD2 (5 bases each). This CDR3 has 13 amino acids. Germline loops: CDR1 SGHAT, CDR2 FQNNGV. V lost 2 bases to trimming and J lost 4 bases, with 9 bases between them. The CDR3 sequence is CASSLQGGYEQYF. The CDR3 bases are TGTGCCAGCAGCTTACAGGGCGGGTACGAGCAGTACTTC.

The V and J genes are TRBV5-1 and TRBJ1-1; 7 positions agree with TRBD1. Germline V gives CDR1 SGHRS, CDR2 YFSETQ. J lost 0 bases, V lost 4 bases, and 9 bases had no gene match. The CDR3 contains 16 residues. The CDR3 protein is CASSPGTELMNTEAFF. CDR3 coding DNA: TGCGCCAGCAGCCCGGGGACAGAGCTTATGAACACTGAAGCTTTCTTT.

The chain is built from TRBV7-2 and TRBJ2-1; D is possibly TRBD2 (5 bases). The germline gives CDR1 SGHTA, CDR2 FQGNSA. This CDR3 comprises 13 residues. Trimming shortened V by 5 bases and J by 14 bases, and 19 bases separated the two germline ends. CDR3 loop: CASSPQGLVPEFF. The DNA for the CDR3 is TGTGCCAGCAGCCCCCAAGGACTGGTACCTGAGTTCTTC.

CDR3 residues: CASSESGRGSYQPQHF. The CDR3 bases are TGCGCCAGCAGTGAGTCCGGCAGGGGGTCATATCAGCCCCAGCATTTT. The chain links TRBV10-2 to TRBJ1-5, with 7 bases identical to TRBD1. V lost 0 bases, J lost 5 bases, and 7 bases stayed unmatched. This CDR3 comprises 16 residues. Germline lookup yields CDR1 WSHSY and CDR2 SAAADI.

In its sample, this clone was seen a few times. This CDR3 reads CASSQEWGPYEQYF. The CDR3 nucleotides read TGCGCCAGCAGCCAAGAGTGGGGTCCCTACGAGCAGTACTTC. The chain carries TRBV4-1 and TRBJ2-7; D is uncertain. Germline values: CDR1 MGHRA, CDR2 YSYEKL. Between the trimmed V and J ends, which lost 0 bases and 2 bases, there was a span of 8 bases. The CDR3 extends over 14 amino acids.